This T cell receptor beta chain was retrieved from a study of TIL therapy for anti-PD-1-resistant metastatic lung cancer. As for the study in general: Tumors had a median PD-L1 proportion score of approximately 5.5%. Most patients had lung adenocarcinoma; a few tumors were EGFR-mutant, two ALK-rearranged; half smoked currently or formerly. By whole-exome sequencing, median non-synonymous tumor mutation burden was around 1.5 mutations per megabase.

The CDR3 contains 15 residues. Stated time point: pre-treatment sample, taken before nivolumab and TIL therapy. Patients were adults with stage 4 NSCLC. The immunoSEQ assay was v3. Sequencing was performed with immunoSEQ multiplex PCR; in TCRdb, only in-frame clones are kept and a portion is missing. The table records 50,000 to 65,000 clones, about 81% of them present only once. Sequencing was performed on blood, taken at baseline. This sequence was found in a person between 25 and 79 years old with non-small cell lung cancer. The chain couples TRBV12-2 to TRBJ2-7; whether TRBD1, the table's D call, matches the DNA was not checked. TRBV12-2 is a pseudogene. Here the CDR3 DNA reads TGTGCAAGTCGCCCCAAGGTCCAGGAATCCTACGAGCAGTACTTC. As protein: CASRPKVQESYEQYF.